Below are 5 T cell receptor beta chains sequenced from a single sample in a study of beta chain features in type 1 diabetes (dated by TCRdb to between 2017 and 2018). Library preparation used the immunoSEQ multiplex PCR assay. The entire isolated RNA was reverse transcribed using the High Capacity cDNA Reverse Transcription Kit, and thus expressed TCRB transcripts were sequenced. What TCRdb holds here is the immuneACCESS table cut down to in-frame rearrangements. Part of the clones is not present; checked against another copy, under half of the missing clones reflect an unresolved V gene, and the others are unexplained. The sample has 200,000 to 250,000 clones on record, over 65% of them singletons. The ten largest make up approximately 0.053% of the sample. Material for sequencing was naive CD4+ T cells from blood. According to the study, the label for this sample's cell subset or site signals: true naive CD4+ T cells. Every receptor here comes from a man younger than 45 in good health.

The chain carries TRBV5-6 and TRBJ2-7; the D gene could be TRBD1 or TRBD2 (5 bases each). CDR3 length: 10 residues. Trimming stripped 8 bases from V and 6 bases from J, with 9 bases between. Germline CDR1 and CDR2: SGHDT and YYEEEE. The CDR3 here is CASLGTEQYF. In nucleotides, the CDR3 is TGTGCCAGTCTCGGGACCGAGCAGTACTTC.

In this sample, this clone turned up once. V and J are TRBV9 and TRBJ1-1, with D possibly matching TRBD1 (5 bases). Trimming shortened V by 5 bases and J by 0 bases, and 8 bases separated the two germline ends. Germline V gene data show CDR1 as SGDLS and CDR2 as YYNGEE. The CDR3 runs to 13 residues. DNA of the CDR3: TGTGCCAGCAGTAGACAGCTGAACACTGAAGCTTTCTTT. It encodes CASSRQLNTEAFF.

The chain joins TRBV21-1 to TRBJ2-5; TRBD2 is the table's D call, not checked against the DNA. TRBV21-1 is recorded as a pseudogene. The CDR3 spans 13 residues. The CDR3 sequence: CASSTLHSGTQYF. The CDR3 DNA is TGTGCCAGCAGCACCCTTCACTCCGGGACCCAGTACTTC.

The chain couples TRBV4-3 to TRBJ2-1; TRBD2 aligns across 8 bases. This CDR3 region has 18 residues. J was trimmed by 6 bases and V by 4 bases; bases with no gene match: 17. From germline, CDR1 is LGHNA and CDR2 YSLEER. The CDR3 here is CASSPQLAGGSRGNEQFF. The CDR3 DNA is TGCGCCAGCAGCCCTCAGCTAGCGGGTGGGTCCAGGGGCAATGAGCAGTTCTTC.

Worth noting for this clone: Other nucleotide sequences in the sample specify the same CDR3. The chain has TRBV29-1 and TRBJ1-1; D uncertain. The CDR3 has 11 amino acids. Between the trimmed V and J ends, which lost 4 bases and 1 base, there was a span of 4 bases. Germline loops: CDR1 SQVTM, CDR2 ANQGSEA. CDR3 in amino acids: CSVVRNTEAFF. CDR3 sequence (DNA): TGCAGCGTTGTGAGGAACACTGAAGCTTTCTTT.